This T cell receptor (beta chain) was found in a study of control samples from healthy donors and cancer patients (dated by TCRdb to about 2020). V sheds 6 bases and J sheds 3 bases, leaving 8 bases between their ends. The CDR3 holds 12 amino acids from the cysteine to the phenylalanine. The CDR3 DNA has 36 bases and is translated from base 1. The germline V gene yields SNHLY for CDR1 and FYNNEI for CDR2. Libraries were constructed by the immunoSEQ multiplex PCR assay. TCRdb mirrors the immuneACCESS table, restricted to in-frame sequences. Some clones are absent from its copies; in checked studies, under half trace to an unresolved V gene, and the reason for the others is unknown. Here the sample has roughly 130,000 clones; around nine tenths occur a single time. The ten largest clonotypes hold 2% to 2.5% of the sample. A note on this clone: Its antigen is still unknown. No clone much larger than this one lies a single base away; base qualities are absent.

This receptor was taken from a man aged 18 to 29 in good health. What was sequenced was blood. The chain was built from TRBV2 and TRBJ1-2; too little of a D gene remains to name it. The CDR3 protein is CASRLSDYGYTF. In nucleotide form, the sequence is TGTGCCAGCAGGCTGTCAGACTATGGCTACACCTTC.